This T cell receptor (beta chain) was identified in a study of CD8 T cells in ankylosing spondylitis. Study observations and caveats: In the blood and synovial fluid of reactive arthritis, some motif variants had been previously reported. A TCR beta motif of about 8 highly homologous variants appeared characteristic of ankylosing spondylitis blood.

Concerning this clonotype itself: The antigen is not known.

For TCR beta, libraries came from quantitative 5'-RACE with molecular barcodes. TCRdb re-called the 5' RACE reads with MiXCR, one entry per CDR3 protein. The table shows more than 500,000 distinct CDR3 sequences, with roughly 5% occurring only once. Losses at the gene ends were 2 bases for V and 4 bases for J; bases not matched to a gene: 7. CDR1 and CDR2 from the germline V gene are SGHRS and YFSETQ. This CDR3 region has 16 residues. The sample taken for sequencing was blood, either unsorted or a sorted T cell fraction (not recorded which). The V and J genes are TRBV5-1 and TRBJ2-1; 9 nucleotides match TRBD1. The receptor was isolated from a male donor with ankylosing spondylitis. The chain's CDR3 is CASSFDRGRNYNEQFF. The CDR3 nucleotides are TGCGCCAGCAGCTTCGACAGGGGGAGAAATTACAATGAGCAGTTCTTC. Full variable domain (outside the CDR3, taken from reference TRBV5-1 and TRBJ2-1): KAGVTQTPRYLIKTRGQQVTLSCSPISGHRSVSWYQQTPGQGLQFLFEYFSETQRNKGNFPGRFSGRQFSNSRSEMNVSTLELGDSALYLCASSFDRGRNYNEQFFGPGTRLTVL.